This TCR beta chain was observed in a study of T cell responses to AZD1222 COVID-19 vaccine. Measured with immunoSEQ multiplex PCR; TCRdb has only the in-frame clones, and not every one. The repertoire holds roughly 130,000 clones, with more than 80% as singletons. Unmatched junction bases numbered 8, after V lost 4 bases and J lost 0 bases. CDR1 is SGHRS and CDR2 is YFSETQ in the germline V gene. CDR3 length: 18 residues. Concerning this clone itself: Its antigen is currently unknown.

General study findings and limits: With two AZD1222 doses given, Spike-specific TCR breadth and depth both rose.

This TCR was recovered from an adult who received the MenACWY meningococcal vaccine as a control. Specimen: peripheral blood, collected 28 days after the second dose of the MenACWY control vaccine. The chain recombines TRBV5-1 with TRBJ2-5; 14 bases are a match to TRBD2. The CDR3 reads CASSTRLAGGGHQETQYF. CDR3 in DNA: TGCGCCAGCAGCACGAGACTAGCGGGAGGGGGACACCAAGAGACCCAGTACTTC.